Following are 18 T cell receptor beta chains from one sample sequenced in a study of long-term antiretroviral therapy in people with HIV. The run of the v3.0 immunoSEQ assay was at survey level. Some clones are missing from TCRdb's copy, which holds only in-frame ones; the method was immunoSEQ multiplex PCR. The table includes 21,000 or so clones, just under 85% detected once. Sample: unsorted PBMCs, taken 0.5 years after starting antiretroviral therapy. The receptors were gathered from a man aged 18-30 years with HIV.

The chain couples TRBV7-2 to TRBJ2-3; D perhaps matches TRBD2 (6 bases). The V and J ends lost 10 bases and 2 bases respectively, with 13 bases between them. Germline CDR1 SGHTA, CDR2 FQGNSA. The CDR3 sequence is 13 residues long. The CDR3 reads CATPGVNTDTQYF. In DNA form, the CDR3 reads TGTGCCACCCCGGGGGTCAACACAGATACGCAGTATTTT.

The chain links TRBV5-4 to TRBJ2-3; TRBD1 is a possible D gene (6 bases). Trimming left V 4 bases short and J 8 bases short, with 23 bases between. The CDR3 is made up of 16 amino acids. Germline-derived CDR1 and CDR2 are SGHNT and YYREEE (reference sequence). The CDR3 spells CASSPTLDSWERTQYF. In DNA form, the CDR3 reads TGTGCCAGCAGCCCGACTCTGGACAGTTGGGAGCGTACGCAGTATTTT.

The J gene is TRBJ2-3, the V gene TRBV5-1; 12 bases are shared with TRBD2. Per the germline V gene, CDR1 is SGHRS and CDR2 is YFSETQ. CDR3 length equals 17 residues. V trimming: 0 bases; J trimming: 2 bases; junction bases outside the gene matches: 4. The CDR3 sequence is CASSLVLAGGPTDTQYF. CDR3 nucleotides: TGCGCCAGCAGCTTGGTCCTAGCGGGGGGGCCCACAGATACGCAGTATTTT.

V usage is TRBV19 and J usage is TRBJ2-7; 14 bases are a match to TRBD2. This CDR3 is 16 amino acids long. Germline CDR1 reads LNHDA; CDR2 reads SQIVND (reference sequence). Trimming at V came to 6 bases and at J to 0 bases, leaving 4 bases not matched to a gene. Here the CDR3 reads CASRGTSGRSSYEQYF. The CDR3 DNA is TGTGCCAGTAGGGGGACTAGCGGGAGAAGCTCCTACGAGCAGTACTTC. The full variable domain, rest sourced from reference TRBV19 and TRBJ2-7, is DGGITQSPKYLFRKEGQNVTLSCEQNLNHDAMYWYRQDPGQGLRLIYYSQIVNDFQKGDIAEGYSVSREKKESFPLTVTSAQKNPTAFYLCASRGTSGRSSYEQYFGPGTRLTVT.

The gene calls are TRBV7-8 and TRBJ2-3; TRBD2 agrees at 7 bases. Germline assignment: CDR1 SGHVS and CDR2 FQNEAQ. The CDR3 has 15 residues. Trimming at V came to 6 bases and at J to 1 base, leaving 7 bases not matched to a gene. The CDR3 DNA follows: TGTGCCAGCAGTCCGGGACTACCACGCACAGATACGCAGTATTTT. Translated, it gives CASSPGLPRTDTQYF.

The chain has TRBV27 and TRBJ2-1; 9 bases align to TRBD1. The CDR3 has 16 amino acids. With 5 bases clipped from V and 10 bases from J, the junction kept 15 bases outside the gene matches. Germline V gene lookup returns CDR1 MNHEY and CDR2 SMNVEV (reference sequence). The chain's CDR3 is CASSSKDRGPRDEQFF. As DNA, the CDR3 is TGTGCCAGCAGTAGCAAGGACAGGGGACCTCGGGACGAGCAGTTCTTC.

The gene calls are TRBV7-9 and TRBJ1-2, with D hard to call. This CDR3 spans 14 amino acids. Germline CDR1 SEHNR, CDR2 FQNEAQ (reference sequence). Trimming took 2 bases from V and 2 from J, leaving 9 bases between them. The CDR3 loop is CASSLRSGNYGYTF. The CDR3, as DNA: TGTGCCAGCAGCTTAAGATCCGGGAACTATGGCTACACCTTC. The variable domain in full, with the rest retrieved from reference TRBV7-9 and TRBJ1-2, is DTGVSQNPRHKITKRGQNVTFRCDPISEHNRLYWYRQTLGQGPEFLTYFQNEAQLEKSRLLSDRFSAERPKGSFSTLEIQRTEQGDSAMYLCASSLRSGNYGYTFGSGTRLTVV.

The chain combines TRBV7-2 with TRBJ1-2; TRBD1 agrees at 9 bases. Looked up from germline, CDR1 is SGHTA and CDR2 is FQGNSA. Trimming at V came to 5 bases and at J to 6 bases, leaving 10 bases not matched to a gene. The CDR3 sequence is 15 residues long. CDR3 residues: CASSEGRTGGDGYTF. In nucleotides, the CDR3 is TGTGCCAGCAGCGAGGGCCGTACAGGGGGCGATGGCTACACCTTC.

This clone was counted a single time. The chain has TRBV10-3 and TRBJ2-1; D is uncertain. The length of the CDR3 is 11 residues. The ends were cut back, 4 bases at V and 5 bases at J, with 3 bases in the middle. Per the germline V gene, CDR1 is ENHRY and CDR2 is SYGVKD. In DNA form, the CDR3 reads TGTGCCATCAGTGGAAACAATGAGCAGTTCTTC. It yields the protein CAISGNNEQFF.

The chain recombines TRBV27 with TRBJ1-2; D remains ambiguous. CDR1 is MNHEY and CDR2 is SMNVEV in the germline V gene (reference sequence). Trimming removed 2 bases from V and 1 base from J, with 14 bases in between. The CDR3 is made up of 16 amino acids. DNA of the CDR3: TGTGCCAGCAGTTTAGGGAGGGCAGGTCTTAACTATGGCTACACCTTC. Translation gives CASSLGRAGLNYGYTF.

The chain employs TRBV19 and TRBJ1-1; D gene unclear. CDR1 and CDR2 from the germline V gene are LNHDA and SQIVND (reference sequence). Trimming pared 2 bases from V and 5 bases from J, leaving 6 bases between. This CDR3 contains 12 residues. The CDR3 region is CASSILETEAFF. The CDR3 DNA sequence: TGTGCCAGTAGTATACTGGAGACTGAAGCTTTCTTT.

The V call is TRBV6-6, the J call TRBJ2-5; D is uncertain. The germline gives CDR1 MNHNY, CDR2 SVGAGI (reference sequence). This CDR3 has 11 amino acids. With 2 bases removed from V and 5 bases from J, the gap between germline ends came to 3 bases. CDR3 bases: TGTGCCAGCAGTTACATGGAGACCCAGTACTTC. Protein product: CASSYMETQYF.

The chain combines TRBV4-1 with TRBJ2-7; D not resolved. V was clipped by 1 base and J by 0 bases, with 13 bases between them. The CDR3 is 16 residues long. Germline CDR1 and CDR2: MGHRA and YSYEKL. CDR3 sequence: CASSQVKGPSSYEQYF. DNA of the CDR3: TGCGCCAGCAGCCAAGTCAAGGGTCCGAGCTCCTACGAGCAGTACTTC.

V gene TRBV10-3 combines with J gene TRBJ1-1; unclear D gene. This CDR3 has 13 amino acids. Trimming removed 5 bases at V and 5 bases at J, with 12 bases between. The germline V gene has CDR1 ENHRY and CDR2 SYGVKD. The CDR3 DNA follows: TGTGCCATCAGTACCGGGGTTCAAACTGAAGCTTTCTTT. Translation gives CAISTGVQTEAFF.

This clone was recorded once. The chain joins TRBV28 to TRBJ1-5, with 12 positions matching TRBD1. This CDR3 has 18 amino acids. Per germline, CDR1 MDHEN and CDR2 SYDVKM. The V and J ends lost 2 bases and 1 base, in that order; junction bases with no gene match: 6. The CDR3 loop is CASSLGTGGAGSNQPQHF. CDR3 DNA sequence: TGTGCCAGCAGTTTAGGGACAGGGGGCGCGGGGAGCAATCAGCCCCAGCATTTT.

In the case of this clone: The identical CDR3 is also encoded by other nucleotide sequences in the sample. J is TRBJ2-7 and V is TRBV4-1; D perhaps matches TRBD2 (5 bases). Germline CDR1 MGHRA, CDR2 YSYEKL. CDR3 length equals 13 residues. Trimming stripped 3 bases from V and 3 bases from J, with 9 bases between. As DNA, the CDR3 is TGCGCCAGCAGCCACCCGGGGAACTACGAGCAGTACTTC. Protein sequence: CASSHPGNYEQYF.

The chain couples TRBV28 to TRBJ1-6; D unclear. The CDR3 is 12 amino acids. V was trimmed by 6 bases and J by 18 bases, leaving 18 bases between them. Germline CDR1 is MDHEN and CDR2 is SYDVKM. CDR3 nucleotides: TGTGCCAGCAGATCTGGCGGGCAGCACTGCCACTTT. Translated, it gives CASRSGGQHCHF.

This rearrangement joins TRBV27 to TRBJ2-3; D call uncertain. From germline, CDR1 is MNHEY and CDR2 SMNVEV (reference sequence). With 6 bases removed from V and 0 bases from J, the gap between germline ends came to 10 bases. The CDR3 loop spans 14 amino acids. CDR3 loop: CASSTLGSTDTQYF. CDR3 bases: TGTGCCAGCAGCACTTTAGGGAGCACAGATACGCAGTATTTT.